Below are 15 T cell receptor beta chains sequenced from a single sample in a study of blood T cell repertoires in COVID-19. Using immunoSEQ multiplex PCR, the repertoire was profiled, and TCRdb retains in-frame clones only, with some absent. The sample lists 100,000 or so clones; roughly 80% were seen once. Sequencing was carried out using peripheral blood. These receptor sequences come from a woman in her seventies with acute or convalescent COVID-19.

The rearrangement joins TRBV19 to TRBJ2-1; 10 bases line up with TRBD1. CDR1 is LNHDA and CDR2 is SQIVND in the germline V gene (reference sequence). Unmatched junction bases numbered 2, after V lost 0 bases and J lost 3 bases. This CDR3 has 16 amino acids. The CDR3 region has the DNA TGTGCCAGTAGTATAGAGGGACAGGGGTACTACAATGAGCAGTTCTTC. Protein product: CASSIEGQGYYNEQFF.

The rearrangement links TRBV9 to TRBJ2-3; D gene unclear. Germline CDR1 reads SGDLS; CDR2 reads YYNGEE. The CDR3 extends over 15 amino acids. Between the trimmed V and J ends, which lost 6 bases and 0 bases, there was a span of 14 bases. The CDR3 region has the DNA TGTGCCAGCACCCCGGGTGTCGTTAGCACAGATACGCAGTATTTT. It is translated as CASTPGVVSTDTQYF.

This chain uses TRBV7-3 with TRBJ1-1, with TRBD1 as a possible D gene (6 bases). CDR1 SGHTA and CDR2 FQGTGA come from the germline V gene. V lost 1 base to trimming and J lost 0 bases, with 12 bases between them. There are 16 residues in the CDR3. CDR3 residues: CASSLIGGGMNTEAFF. The CDR3 DNA is TGTGCCAGCAGCTTAATCGGTGGGGGCATGAACACTGAAGCTTTCTTT.

The chain combines TRBV7-2 with TRBJ1-1; TRBD1 might be the D (6 bases). Trimming pared 2 bases from V and 1 base from J, leaving 11 bases between. This CDR3 region has 15 residues. Germline lookup yields CDR1 SGHTA and CDR2 FQGNSA. The CDR3 loop reads CASSLNAGENTEAFF. The CDR3 DNA follows: TGTGCCAGCAGCTTAAATGCAGGGGAGAACACTGAAGCTTTCTTT. Using reference TRBV7-2 and TRBJ1-1 for the parts outside the CDR3, the full variable domain is GAGVSQSPSNKVTEKGKDVELRCDPISGHTALYWYRQSLGQGLEFLIYFQGNSAPDKSGLPSDRFSAERTGGSVSTLTIQRTQQEDSAVYLCASSLNAGENTEAFFGQGTRLTVV.

The chain joins TRBV6-5 to TRBJ1-2; possibly TRBD1 for D (6 bases). Germline V gene lookup returns CDR1 MNHEY and CDR2 SVGAGI. V lost 6 bases and J 4 bases, leaving 12 bases between the germline ends. CDR3 length: 13 residues. Written as DNA, the CDR3 is TGTGCCAGCAGGTCACAGGGAACCTATGGCTACACCTTC. Encoded protein: CASRSQGTYGYTF.

This chain joins TRBV9 and TRBJ2-3; 11 bases fit TRBD2. V shed 4 bases and J 4 bases; nucleotides not matched to a gene: 2. The CDR3 consists of 14 residues. CDR1 is SGDLS, CDR2 YYNGEE, per germline. CDR3 nucleotide sequence: TGTGCCAGCAGCTTTAGCGGGGGGGCAGATACGCAGTATTTT. Protein product: CASSFSGGADTQYF.

The J gene is TRBJ1-1, the V gene TRBV5-1, with 8 nucleotides matching TRBD1. Germline trimming cut 3 bases from V and 7 bases from J; bases unmatched to any gene: 5. This CDR3 comprises 13 residues. CDR1 SGHRS and CDR2 YFSETQ come from the germline V gene. The CDR3 sequence is CASSSEGTGEAFF. The CDR3 bases are TGCGCCAGCAGCTCTGAGGGGACAGGTGAAGCTTTCTTT.

The genes are TRBV28 and TRBJ2-6; unclear D gene. The germline V gene encodes CDR1 MDHEN and CDR2 SYDVKM. The CDR3 spans 14 residues. The V end lost 6 bases, the J end lost 0 bases, and 6 bases lay between the germline ends. CDR3 loop: CASRHSSGANVLTF. DNA for the CDR3: TGTGCCAGCAGACACAGCTCTGGGGCCAACGTCCTGACTTTC.

The chain joins TRBV19 to TRBJ1-5; 9 nucleotides align to TRBD1. J was trimmed by 5 bases and V by 9 bases; bases with no gene match: 8. This CDR3 has 14 amino acids. Germline-derived CDR1 and CDR2 are LNHDA and SQIVND (reference sequence). The CDR3 loop is CASDTGGDDQPQHF. The CDR3 nucleotides are TGTGCCAGCGATACAGGGGGCGATGATCAGCCCCAGCATTTT.

The chain couples TRBV30 to TRBJ1-3; D ambiguous. This CDR3 is built from 15 residues. V was pared by 1 base and J by 2 bases, with 12 bases between. Germline V gives CDR1 GTSNPN, CDR2 SVGIG (reference sequence). As DNA, the CDR3 is TGTGCCTGGAGTGCTGAGACTTTGGCTGGAAACACCATATATTTT. This codes for CAWSAETLAGNTIYF.

The chain recombines TRBV6-2 or TRBV6-3 with TRBJ2-1; the match to TRBD2 covers 7 bases. This CDR3 contains 16 residues. CDR1 and CDR2 from the germline V gene are MNHEY and SVGEGT. The J segment lost 0 bases and the V segment lost 7 bases, leaving 9 bases of the junction unmatched. The CDR3, as DNA: TGTGCCAGCACCCCTCGGGGGGAGAGCTCCTACAATGAGCAGTTCTTC. Protein: CASTPRGESSYNEQFF.

This chain joins TRBV5-1 and TRBJ2-3; TRBD2 matches 7 bases. Germline V gene sequence: CDR1 SGHRS, CDR2 YFSETQ. The CDR3 extends over 15 amino acids. V dropped 1 base and J dropped 2; count of bases not matched to a gene: 4. The CDR3 DNA reads TGCGCCAGCAGCTTGATTGCGGGGGTCACAGATACGCAGTATTTT. Its protein product is CASSLIAGVTDTQYF. Supplemented by reference TRBV5-1 and TRBJ2-3, the full variable domain reads KAGVTQTPRYLIKTRGQQVTLSCSPISGHRSVSWYQQTPGQGLQFLFEYFSETQRNKGNFPGRFSGRQFSNSRSEMNVSTLELGDSALYLCASSLIAGVTDTQYFGPGTRLTVL.

V is TRBV11-2 and J is TRBJ1-4; TRBD1 aligns across 7 bases. The CDR3 runs 15 residues. Germline trimming cut 6 bases from V and 3 bases from J; bases unmatched to any gene: 7. The germline gives CDR1 SGHAT, CDR2 FQNNGV. The CDR3 DNA follows: TGTGCCAGCAGGCGCACAGGGGAGGCTAATGAAAAACTGTTTTTT. Its translation: CASRRTGEANEKLFF.

The chain carries TRBV28 and TRBJ1-6, with 7 bases lining up with TRBD1. The CDR3 totals 14 residues. The ends lost 4 bases at V and 8 bases at J; junction bases unmatched: 5. Germline lookup yields CDR1 MDHEN and CDR2 SYDVKM. In DNA, the CDR3 is TGTGCCAGCAGTTACGACAGGGCCTATTCACCCCTCCACTTT. Translation gives CASSYDRAYSPLHF.

The chain has TRBV9 and TRBJ2-1; 8 positions agree with TRBD1. This CDR3 is 15 amino acids long. The germline CDR1 and CDR2 sequences are SGDLS and YYNGEE. Trimming cost V 0 bases and J 5 bases; bases outside gene matches: 4. CDR3 bases: TGTGCCAGCAGCGTAGTCGGACAGGGCCACAATGAGCAGTTCTTC. Residues: CASSVVGQGHNEQFF.